This TCR beta chain comes out of a study of T-cell memory formation after mild COVID-19. A single record per CDR3 protein comes from TCRdb applying MiXCR to the 5' RACE reads. The repertoire holds roughly 110,000 distinct CDR3 sequences, with about a sixth as singletons. V gave up 4 bases and J gave up 1 base; unmatched junction bases: 0. The CDR3 loop spans 13 amino acids. Study-wide results and limits: Balance between CD4 and CD8 was seen in clones contracting day 15 to 85, and a CD4+ lean was seen in later expanders. CD4+ contracting clones lay mainly in CM and EM, CD8+ ones in EMRA. The appearance of some responding clones in pre-infection memory suggested that cross-reactive memory joined.

This clonotype was detected a few times. The target antigen is unknown. The sample was PBMCs or a T cell subset sorted from them (not recorded which). The TCR comes from an adult woman who had mild COVID-19 (a few samples of this study predate the infection). Cell type and time point are not known. The gene calls are TRBV12-3 or TRBV12-4 and TRBJ2-5, with 7 nucleotides matching TRBD1. The CDR3, as DNA: TGTGCCAGCAGTTGGGACAGCCAAGAGACCCAGTACTTC. It yields the protein CASSWDSQETQYF.